These T cell receptor beta chains were read from a single sample in a study of T-cell reconstitution after alpha-beta-depleted transplantation in children. One entry per CDR3 protein results from TCRdb running MiXCR on the PCR reads. The top ten clones hold 10% of a sample with about 270,000 distinct CDR3 sequences, over 8% of them seen once. Sequences were derived from PBMCs from the stem cell graft donor, sampled from the stem cell graft. These receptors were taken from a human donor who donated a stem cell graft to a child with SCID. CDR3s include the opening cysteine and the closing phenylalanine or tryptophan. Fields, in order: V gene, J gene, D gene, clone size, CDR3 DNA, CDR3 protein. The D gene is left open where the match is weak. Clone size appears in some rows only: once, few, many, or a class for an expanded clone.

>TRBV7-9|TRBJ1-1|TRBD1|-
TGTGCCAGCATCCGGACAGGGCCCACTGAAGCTTTCTTT
CASIRTGPTEAFF
>TRBV7-6|TRBJ1-3|-|few
TGTGCCAGCAGCTTAGGCAGGGGTGTCGGAAACACCATATATTTT
CASSLGRGVGNTIYF
>TRBV27|TRBJ2-3|-|few
TGTGCCAGCAGTTTGGCCAGGGGGGGCGGCGATACGCAGTATTTT
CASSLARGGGDTQYF
>TRBV7-6|TRBJ2-1|-|-
TGTGCCAGTTACCCAATAAGGGGGCGGGGGATGTTCTTC
CASYPIRGRGMFF
>TRBV7-2|TRBJ2-3|-|few
TGTGCCAGCAGCCCCATTGGGCCCCCCACAGATACGCAGTATTTT
CASSPIGPPTDTQYF
>TRBV7-9|TRBJ2-3|-|-
TGTGCCAGCAGCCCGTTGGCGGCTAGCACAGATACGCAGTATTTT
CASSPLAASTDTQYF
>TRBV10-2|TRBJ1-5|-|-
TGCGCCAGCAGACAGACGGATTTGCAGCCCCAGCATTTT
CASRQTDLQPQHF
>TRBV5-6|TRBJ2-7|-|few
TGTGCCAGCAGCTTGGAGGGGGGGTTTGGCGAGCAGTACTTC
CASSLEGGFGEQYF
>TRBV7-9|TRBJ2-7|-|many
TGTGCCAGCAGCTCCCTGAAGGGGTTGGGGTACGAGCAGTACTTC
CASSSLKGLGYEQYF
>TRBV10-3|TRBJ2-3|-|many
TGTGCCATCAGTAAACAACTTACAGGGATGGGCACAGATACGCAGTATTTT
CAISKQLTGMGTDTQYF
>TRBV5-1|TRBJ1-1|-|few
TGCGCCAGCAGCTTGGCCTGGAGGGTGGGGACTGAAGCTTTCTTT
CASSLAWRVGTEAFF
>TRBV29-1|TRBJ2-3|TRBD1|few
TGCAGCGGCTCCCGGGACAGGGGGACGCAGTATTTT
CSGSRDRGTQYF
>TRBV7-2|TRBJ2-5|TRBD2|few
TGTGCCAGCAGCTTAGGGGCGGGGGGGGAGACCCAGTACTTC
CASSLGAGGETQYF
>TRBV3-1|TRBJ2-3|-|few
TGTGCCTCCAGCAAGGTGGGGACTTGGACACATACGCAGTATTTT
CASSKVGTWTHTQYF
>TRBV7-2|TRBJ2-2|-|-
TGTGCCAGCAGCTTAGTCGCACACACCACCGGGGAGCTGTTTTTT
CASSLVAHTTGELFF
>TRBV12-3/TRBV12-4|TRBJ2-5|TRBD2|-
TGTGCCAGCAGTTTGAACCGACTAGCGGAAGAGACCCAGTACTTC
CASSLNRLAEETQYF
>TRBV25-1|TRBJ2-2|TRBD2|many
TGTGCCAGTGCGACTAGCGAAGCCGGGGAGCTGTTTTTT
CASATSEAGELFF
>TRBV19|TRBJ1-1|-|-
TGTGCCAGTAGTATAGCACCGAACACTGAAGCTTTCTTT
CASSIAPNTEAFF
>TRBV2|TRBJ1-2|-|many
TGTGCCAGCAGTGAAATCAACAGCCCCTATGGCTACACCTTC
CASSEINSPYGYTF
>TRBV10-3|TRBJ1-1|-|few
TGTGCCATCAGTGCCGGGCCAATGAACACTGAAGCTTTCTTT
CAISAGPMNTEAFF
>TRBV4-1|TRBJ1-2|-|few
TGCGCCAGCAGCCACCCGGGTCGTAACTATGGCTACACCTTC
CASSHPGRNYGYTF
>TRBV5-6|TRBJ2-5|-|-
TGTGCCAGCAGCTTGTCACGGGGGGAGACCCAGTACTTC
CASSLSRGETQYF
>TRBV12-3/TRBV12-4|TRBJ2-5|-|-
TGTGCCAGCAGTTTATCCCCCCTTGCGGGCATAGGGGAGACCCAGTACTTC
CASSLSPLAGIGETQYF
>TRBV5-6|TRBJ1-5|TRBD1|many
TGTGCCAGCAGCTTGGTTTGGGACAGGGAAGGATGTAGCAATCAGCCCCAGCATTTT
CASSLVWDREGCSNQPQHF
>TRBV5-1|TRBJ2-2|-|few
TGCGCCAGCAGTCCCCTATCGGGGGGGGAGCTGTTTTTT
CASSPLSGGELFF
>TRBV5-1|TRBJ2-7|-|few
TGCGCCAGCAGCTTGGGAGTAACTTTGCAAGGGCGCGAGCAGTACTTC
CASSLGVTLQGREQYF
>TRBV6-1|TRBJ2-7|TRBD1|-
TGTGCCAGCAGCCTCAGACCGGGACAGGCGACTTCATACGAGCAGTACTTC
CASSLRPGQATSYEQYF
>TRBV5-1|TRBJ1-1|-|many
TGCGCCAGCAGCTTGGGTTCGGGAACTGAAGCTTTCTTT
CASSLGSGTEAFF
>TRBV27|TRBJ2-7|-|many
TGTGCCAGCAGTCCCGACGGGGCGGCCAACTACGAGCAGTACTTC
CASSPDGAANYEQYF
>TRBV12-3/TRBV12-4|TRBJ1-2|-|few
TGTGCCAGCAGTTTTTTGGAAAACTATGGCTACACCTTC
CASSFLENYGYTF
>TRBV12-3/TRBV12-4|TRBJ2-2|-|many
TGTGCCAGCAGTTTCGGTAATGCCGGGGAGCTGTTTTTT
CASSFGNAGELFF
>TRBV14|TRBJ2-7|-|-
TGTGCCAGCAGCCAAGATCTGTTGTTCGAGCAGTACTTC
CASSQDLLFEQYF
>TRBV5-1|TRBJ2-3|-|few
TGCGCCAGCAGCTTAGGGCTAGTGGGCCCAGATACGCAGTATTTT
CASSLGLVGPDTQYF
>TRBV7-8|TRBJ2-4|-|many
TGTGCCAGCAGCCACCGGACACTAGCCAAAAACATTCAGTACTTC
CASSHRTLAKNIQYF
>TRBV5-1|TRBJ2-7|-|-
TGCGCCAGCACCTGGGGCCTGGGGGTCTACGAGCAGTACTTC
CASTWGLGVYEQYF
>TRBV2|TRBJ1-2|-|-
TGTGCCAGCAGTGATGCCAGCAACTATGGCTACACCTTC
CASSDASNYGYTF
>TRBV9|TRBJ2-2|-|-
TGTGCCAGCAGCACAGAAGTCAGGGTGTCCGGGGAGCTGTTTTTT
CASSTEVRVSGELFF
>TRBV11-2|TRBJ2-1|TRBD1|many
TGTGCCAGCAGCACGTACAGGGGGCGCGGCTCCGTTGAGCAGTTCTTC
CASSTYRGRGSVEQFF
>TRBV12-3/TRBV12-4|TRBJ2-1|TRBD1|many
TGTGCCAGCAGTTTAGGGACAGGAGCCTACAATGAGCAGTTCTTC
CASSLGTGAYNEQFF
>TRBV15|TRBJ2-7|-|-
TGTGCCACCAGCAGGTTTGGGGACGAGCAGTACTTC
CATSRFGDEQYF
>TRBV9|TRBJ2-1|-|few
TGTGCCAGCAGCACCGGGTGGGTTCTCGATGAGCAGTTCTTC
CASSTGWVLDEQFF
>TRBV5-1|TRBJ2-1|-|-
TGCGCCAGCGGCACAGGCGGTGAATACAATGAGCAGTTCTTC
CASGTGGEYNEQFF
>TRBV4-2|TRBJ2-7|-|-
TGTGCCAGCAGCGTCCCTCCCTACGAGCAGTACTTC
CASSVPPYEQYF
>TRBV12-3/TRBV12-4|TRBJ1-2|-|few
TGTGCCAGCAGTACCGGGCAACTCTCCTATGGCTACACCTTC
CASSTGQLSYGYTF
>TRBV12-3/TRBV12-4|TRBJ2-2|TRBD2|many
TGTGCCAGCAGTTCCTGGACTAGCGGGGGAGCCGGGGAGCTGTTTTTT
CASSSWTSGGAGELFF
>TRBV10-3|TRBJ2-3|TRBD2|-
TGTGCCATCAGTGACCCGGGACTAGCGAGTGATACGCAGTATTTT
CAISDPGLASDTQYF
>TRBV20-1|TRBJ2-7|-|few
TGCAGTGCTAGAGATCACGGGGATCCCTCAGACGAGCAGTACTTC
CSARDHGDPSDEQYF
>TRBV20-1|TRBJ2-5|-|few
TGCAGCATCCAGGTTTTCGAGACCCAGTACTTC
CSIQVFETQYF
>TRBV12-3/TRBV12-4|TRBJ2-3|-|-
TGTGCCAGCAGCCCTCGTGGGGGGTACACAGATACGCAGTATTTT
CASSPRGGYTDTQYF
>TRBV20-1|TRBJ2-7|TRBD2|few
TGCAGTGCTAGGCGGGGGGGAAGCTCCTACGAGCAGTACTTC
CSARRGGSSYEQYF
>TRBV12-3/TRBV12-4|TRBJ1-1|-|few
TGTGCCAGCACCAGATCCAGGGGCCCCACTGAAGCTTTCTTT
CASTRSRGPTEAFF
>TRBV6-1|TRBJ2-7|TRBD2|few
TGTGCCAGCAGCCCTACTAGCGGGGGGGCCTCCTACGAGCAGTACTTC
CASSPTSGGASYEQYF
>TRBV5-1|TRBJ2-4|-|many
TGCGCCAGCAGCTTACAGGAGCTCGAGACCAAAAACATTCAGTACTTC
CASSLQELETKNIQYF
>TRBV7-2|TRBJ2-1|-|-
TGTGCCAGCAGCCCCACCAGGGGTACTGACAATGAGCAGTTCTTC
CASSPTRGTDNEQFF
>TRBV5-1|TRBJ2-7|-|-
TGCGCCAGCAGCACGGGGCCAAGGTCCACCTACGAGCAGTACTTC
CASSTGPRSTYEQYF
>TRBV3-1|TRBJ1-5|-|-
TGTGCCAGCAGCCAAGACTCCAGGGCCAATCAGCCCCAGCATTTT
CASSQDSRANQPQHF
>TRBV7-3|TRBJ2-3|TRBD1|-
TGTGCCAGCAGCCCCCGACAGGGGGCAATCACAGATACGCAGTATTTT
CASSPRQGAITDTQYF
>TRBV5-6|TRBJ2-5|TRBD1|-
TGTGCCAGCAGCCGCCAAGGGACAGCGCAAGAGACCCAGTACTTC
CASSRQGTAQETQYF
>TRBV18|TRBJ2-7|TRBD2|few
TGTGCCAGCTCACCTACCATAAGCGGGGGGCAGTACGAGCAGTACTTC
CASSPTISGGQYEQYF